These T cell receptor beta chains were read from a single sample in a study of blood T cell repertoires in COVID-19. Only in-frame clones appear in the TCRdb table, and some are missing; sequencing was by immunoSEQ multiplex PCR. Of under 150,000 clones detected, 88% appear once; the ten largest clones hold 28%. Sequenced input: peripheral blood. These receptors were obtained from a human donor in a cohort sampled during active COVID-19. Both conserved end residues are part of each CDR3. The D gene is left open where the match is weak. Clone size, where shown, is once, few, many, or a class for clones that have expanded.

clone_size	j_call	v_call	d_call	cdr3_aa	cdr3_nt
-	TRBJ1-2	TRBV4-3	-	CASSQDLGGFYGYTF	TGCGCCAGCAGCCAAGATCTTGGGGGCTTCTATGGCTACACCTTC
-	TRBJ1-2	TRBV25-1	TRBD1	CASSELGTGGDNYGYTF	TGTGCCAGCAGTGAATTGGGGACAGGGGGAGATAACTATGGCTACACCTTC
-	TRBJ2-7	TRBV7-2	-	CASSLEPYYEQYF	TGTGCCAGCAGCTTGGAGCCCTACTACGAGCAGTACTTC
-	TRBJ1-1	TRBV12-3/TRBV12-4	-	CASRDRENTEAFF	TGTGCCAGCAGGGACAGAGAGAACACTGAAGCTTTCTTT
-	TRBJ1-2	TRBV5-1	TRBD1	CASSLRYRDRDPRTYGYTF	TGCGCCAGCAGCTTACGTTACCGGGACAGAGACCCTAGAACATATGGCTACACCTTC
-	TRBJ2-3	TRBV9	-	CASSEPRDTQYF	TGTGCCAGCAGCGAGCCTCGAGATACGCAGTATTTT
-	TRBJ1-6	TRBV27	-	CASSPRARANSPLHF	TGTGCCAGCAGTCCACGGGCCAGGGCGAATTCACCCCTCCACTTT
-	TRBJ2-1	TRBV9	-	CASSASGTPYNEQFF	TGTGCCAGCAGCGCATCCGGGACACCCTACAATGAGCAGTTCTTC
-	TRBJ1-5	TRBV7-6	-	CASSFSSNQPQHF	TGTGCCAGCAGCTTCAGTAGCAATCAGCCCCAGCATTTT
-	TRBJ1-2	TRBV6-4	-	CASSEVPGYGYTF	TGTGCCAGCAGTGAAGTTCCGGGCTATGGCTACACCTTC
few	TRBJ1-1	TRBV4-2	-	CASSQRTLDINTEAFF	TGTGCCAGCAGCCAACGGACACTGGACATTAACACTGAAGCTTTCTTT
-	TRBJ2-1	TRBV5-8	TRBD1	CASSVEYYTGVTYNEQFF	TGTGCCAGCAGCGTGGAATATTATACAGGGGTTACTTACAATGAGCAGTTCTTC
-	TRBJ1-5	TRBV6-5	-	CASSYSTSQSQPQHF	TGTGCCAGCAGTTACTCGACTAGTCAGAGTCAGCCCCAGCATTTT
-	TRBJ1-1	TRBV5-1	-	CASRQVSTEAFF	TGCGCCAGTCGACAGGTGTCCACTGAAGCTTTCTTT
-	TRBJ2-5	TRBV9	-	CASSQGLGETQYF	TGTGCCAGCAGCCAGGGACTTGGAGAGACCCAGTACTTC
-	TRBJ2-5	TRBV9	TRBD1	CASSVATGGGETQYF	TGTGCCAGCAGCGTAGCTACAGGGGGCGGCGAGACCCAGTACTTC
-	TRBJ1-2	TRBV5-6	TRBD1	CASSFPDRAINYGYTF	TGTGCCAGCAGCTTCCCCGACAGGGCCATTAACTATGGCTACACCTTC
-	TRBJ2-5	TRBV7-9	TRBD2	CASSFISRLAGETQYF	TGTGCCAGCAGCTTTATTTCGAGACTAGCAGGCGAGACCCAGTACTTC
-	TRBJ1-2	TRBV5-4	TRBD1	CASSFRGTSYGYTF	TGTGCCAGCAGCTTCAGGGGGACTTCCTATGGCTACACCTTC
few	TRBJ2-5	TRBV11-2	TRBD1	CASSHGTAQETQYF	TGTGCCAGCAGCCATGGGACAGCCCAAGAGACCCAGTACTTC
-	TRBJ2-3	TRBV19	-	CATTGDYTDTQYF	TGTGCCACGACAGGGGACTACACAGATACGCAGTATTTT
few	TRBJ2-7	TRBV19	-	CASSIGGEVDEQYF	TGTGCCAGTAGTATAGGTGGGGAGGTGGATGAGCAGTACTTC
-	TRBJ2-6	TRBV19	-	CASAGRAGANVLTF	TGTGCCAGTGCGGGCAGAGCTGGGGCCAACGTCCTGACTTTC
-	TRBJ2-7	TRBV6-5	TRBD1	CASSRDSYEQYF	TGTGCCAGCAGTAGGGACAGCTACGAGCAGTACTTC